The clone carrying this T cell receptor beta chain was counted ten times or more. Its antigen is not identified. The germline V gene has CDR1 MNHNS and CDR2 SASEGT. This CDR3 comprises 16 residues. Trimming shortened V by 0 bases and J by 0 bases, and 12 bases separated the two germline ends. This specimen belongs to a study of T cells in Graves' hyperthyroidism and ophthalmopathy. Overall study context: Peripheral blood was taken when the disease was first diagnosed, before any treatment began. Study findings and constraints: Most expanded thyroid clonotypes above 0.001 recurred in blood.

TCR beta CDR3 sequences were amplified from RNA transcripts. In the first-round RT-PCR of the TCR CDR3, the HTBI primer set was used. MiXCR was run by TCRdb on the multiplex PCR reads, yielding one entry per CDR3 protein. This repertoire shows a few hundred thousand distinct CDR3 sequences, roughly 15% found once; its top ten account for around 20%. For ophthalmopathy patients, the Clinical Activity Score was at least 3 and the NOSPECS grade at least 4; duration was under 3 months. This chain links TRBV6-1 with TRBJ2-7, with D perhaps matching TRBD2 (7 bases). Sequencing was done on a sample of blood. This receptor was identified in a woman in her 30s with Graves' ophthalmopathy. For the CDR3, the DNA is TGTGCCAGCAGTGAAGCGTCGGGGGGCCTCTCCTACGAGCAGTACTTC. Encoded protein: CASSEASGGLSYEQYF.